This is a list of T cell receptor beta chains from one sample in a study of cytomegalovirus exposure and HLA in healthy donors. Clones were read by immunoSEQ multiplex PCR, and TCRdb kept only the in-frame ones, dropping some. The sample includes more than 85,000 clones, about 74% of them seen just once. Sequenced: PBMCs. These receptors were collected from a young woman in good health and CMV-seropositive. Both conserved end residues are part of each CDR3. Each record gives: V gene, D gene, clone size, J gene, CDR3 DNA, CDR3 protein. The D gene is left open where the match is weak. Clone sizes are given selectively: once, few, many, or a class where the clone is expanded.

V gene: TRBV10-3; D gene: TRBD1; clone size: NA; J gene: TRBJ2-3; CDR3 DNA: TGTGCCATCAGTGAGTCGGACAGGGACACAGATACGCAGTATTTT; CDR3 protein: CAISESDRDTDTQYF
V gene: TRBV30; D gene: NA; clone size: NA; J gene: TRBJ1-3; CDR3 DNA: TGTGCCTGGAGTGAGGGGCTCTCTGGAAACACCATATATTTT; CDR3 protein: CAWSEGLSGNTIYF
V gene: TRBV6-1; D gene: TRBD1; clone size: NA; J gene: TRBJ1-2; CDR3 DNA: TGTGCCAGCGCGAGTGGGCAGGGGGATGGCTACACCTTC; CDR3 protein: CASASGQGDGYTF
V gene: TRBV18; D gene: NA; clone size: NA; J gene: TRBJ2-3; CDR3 DNA: TGTGCCAGCTCACCACCGGGCGGCACAGATACGCAGTATTTT; CDR3 protein: CASSPPGGTDTQYF
V gene: TRBV7-2; D gene: NA; clone size: few; J gene: TRBJ1-1; CDR3 DNA: TGTGCCAGCAGCTTAGAGAGGGGAGGGACTGAAGCTTTCTTT; CDR3 protein: CASSLERGGTEAFF
V gene: TRBV6-4; D gene: NA; clone size: NA; J gene: TRBJ1-5; CDR3 DNA: TGTGCCAGCCACGGGCCGAAAGAGGGAGGAGGCAATCAGCCCCAGCATTTT; CDR3 protein: CASHGPKEGGGNQPQHF
V gene: TRBV30; D gene: NA; clone size: NA; J gene: TRBJ2-1; CDR3 DNA: TGTGCCTGGAGTACTCGAGGTTGGTATGAGAATGAGCAGTTCTTC; CDR3 protein: CAWSTRGWYENEQFF
V gene: TRBV7-2; D gene: NA; clone size: NA; J gene: TRBJ2-7; CDR3 DNA: TGTGCCAGCAGCTTAGGTGGCATCCAAGCCTACGAGCAGTACTTC; CDR3 protein: CASSLGGIQAYEQYF
V gene: TRBV7-9; D gene: TRBD1; clone size: NA; J gene: TRBJ1-2; CDR3 DNA: TGTGCCAGCAGCTCCAACCCGGGACAGGGCGCCTATGGCTACACCTTC; CDR3 protein: CASSSNPGQGAYGYTF
V gene: TRBV28; D gene: NA; clone size: NA; J gene: TRBJ1-5; CDR3 DNA: TGTGCCAGCAGGAGAACAGGGAGCAATCAGCCCCAGCATTTT; CDR3 protein: CASRRTGSNQPQHF
V gene: TRBV19; D gene: TRBD2; clone size: NA; J gene: TRBJ2-7; CDR3 DNA: TGTGCCAGTAAGAACGGGAGGGGAACCTACGAGCAGTACTTC; CDR3 protein: CASKNGRGTYEQYF
V gene: TRBV14; D gene: NA; clone size: NA; J gene: TRBJ2-7; CDR3 DNA: TGTGCCAGCAGCCAAGAGGGTGGGGGACTGCCCTCCTACGAGCAGTACTTC; CDR3 protein: CASSQEGGGLPSYEQYF
V gene: TRBV6-6; D gene: TRBD1; clone size: few; J gene: TRBJ2-5; CDR3 DNA: TGTGCCAGCAGTTACAGGGACAGTTACCAAGAGACCCAGTACTTC; CDR3 protein: CASSYRDSYQETQYF
V gene: TRBV18; D gene: NA; clone size: NA; J gene: TRBJ2-7; CDR3 DNA: TGTGCCAGCTCACCACCGGCGGGGACCTCCTACGAGCAGTACTTC; CDR3 protein: CASSPPAGTSYEQYF
V gene: TRBV5-6; D gene: TRBD1; clone size: few; J gene: TRBJ2-4; CDR3 DNA: TGTGCCAGCAGCTTCCTCGGACAGGGGTGGGACATTCAGTACTTC; CDR3 protein: CASSFLGQGWDIQYF
V gene: TRBV7-2; D gene: TRBD2; clone size: few; J gene: TRBJ2-7; CDR3 DNA: TGTGCCAGCAGCTTGGCAGCGGGAGCCTACGAGCAGTACTTC; CDR3 protein: CASSLAAGAYEQYF
V gene: TRBV19; D gene: NA; clone size: NA; J gene: TRBJ2-7; CDR3 DNA: TGTGCCAGTAGTACGCAACAGGGCTACGAGCAGTACTTC; CDR3 protein: CASSTQQGYEQYF
V gene: TRBV27; D gene: NA; clone size: few; J gene: TRBJ1-6; CDR3 DNA: TGTGCCAGCAGTCAGGGGCAGAATAATTCACCCCTCCACTTT; CDR3 protein: CASSQGQNNSPLHF
V gene: TRBV10-3; D gene: NA; clone size: NA; J gene: TRBJ2-7; CDR3 DNA: TGTGCCATCAGTGGGGGGCAGGGGTGGACCTACGAGCAGTACTTC; CDR3 protein: CAISGGQGWTYEQYF
V gene: TRBV6-5; D gene: TRBD1; clone size: NA; J gene: TRBJ2-2; CDR3 DNA: TGTGCCAGCAGGACAGGGGGGGGCACCGGGGAGCTGTTTTTT; CDR3 protein: CASRTGGGTGELFF
V gene: TRBV28; D gene: TRBD1; clone size: NA; J gene: TRBJ1-1; CDR3 DNA: TGTGCCAGCAGGACGCTCGAACAGGGGGCGAGGGGCACTGAAGCTTTCTTT; CDR3 protein: CASRTLEQGARGTEAFF
V gene: TRBV27; D gene: TRBD1; clone size: NA; J gene: TRBJ1-2; CDR3 DNA: TGTGCCAGCAGTTCCCTAGAGGGGACAGGGTATGGCTACACCTTC; CDR3 protein: CASSSLEGTGYGYTF
V gene: TRBV30; D gene: NA; clone size: NA; J gene: TRBJ2-1; CDR3 DNA: TGTGCCGGGAGAGAGAACTCCTACAATGAGCAGTTCTTC; CDR3 protein: CAGRENSYNEQFF
V gene: TRBV7-9; D gene: NA; clone size: NA; J gene: TRBJ1-2; CDR3 DNA: TGTGCCAGCAGCCTCTATGGCTACACCTTC; CDR3 protein: CASSLYGYTF
V gene: TRBV6-6; D gene: NA; clone size: many; J gene: TRBJ1-1; CDR3 DNA: TGTGCCAGCAGTCCAACCTACGAGCTGAACACTGAAGCTTTCTTT; CDR3 protein: CASSPTYELNTEAFF
V gene: TRBV28; D gene: NA; clone size: NA; J gene: TRBJ2-4; CDR3 DNA: TGTGCCAGCAGTCCCCCTATGGGCAGCCACAAAAACATTCAGTACTTC; CDR3 protein: CASSPPMGSHKNIQYF
V gene: TRBV5-1; D gene: TRBD2; clone size: NA; J gene: TRBJ2-5; CDR3 DNA: TGCGCCAGCAGCTTGATTATAGCGGGGTTGCAAGAGACCCAGTACTTC; CDR3 protein: CASSLIIAGLQETQYF
V gene: TRBV5-6; D gene: NA; clone size: few; J gene: TRBJ1-5; CDR3 DNA: TGTGCCAGCAGCAGGTGGGGGGGGAATCAGCCCCAGCATTTT; CDR3 protein: CASSRWGGNQPQHF
V gene: TRBV6-6; D gene: NA; clone size: NA; J gene: TRBJ1-1; CDR3 DNA: TGTGCCAGCAGCCGGGGAGGGGACGGCACTGAAGCTTTCTTT; CDR3 protein: CASSRGGDGTEAFF
V gene: TRBV11-2; D gene: TRBD2; clone size: once; J gene: TRBJ2-1; CDR3 DNA: TGTGCCAGCAGCATCCGGACTAGCGGGAGGGGAAATGAGCAGTTCTTC; CDR3 protein: CASSIRTSGRGNEQFF
V gene: TRBV19; D gene: NA; clone size: NA; J gene: TRBJ2-1; CDR3 DNA: TGTGCCAGTACCACCTCCCTTAGGGGGATATACAATGAGCAGTTCTTC; CDR3 protein: CASTTSLRGIYNEQFF
V gene: TRBV4-1; D gene: NA; clone size: NA; J gene: TRBJ1-2; CDR3 DNA: TGCGCCAGCAGCCAAGGAAAACCAGTAATTAACTATGGCTACACCTTC; CDR3 protein: CASSQGKPVINYGYTF
V gene: TRBV7-2; D gene: TRBD1; clone size: few; J gene: TRBJ1-4; CDR3 DNA: TGTGCCAGCAGTATCGGGACAGCTACTAATGAAAAACTGTTTTTT; CDR3 protein: CASSIGTATNEKLFF
V gene: TRBV4-1; D gene: TRBD1; clone size: NA; J gene: TRBJ2-5; CDR3 DNA: TGCGCCAGCAGCCAAGGAACGTGGGGACAGGGCCAAGAGACCCAGTACTTC; CDR3 protein: CASSQGTWGQGQETQYF
V gene: TRBV21-1; D gene: NA; clone size: few; J gene: TRBJ1-2; CDR3 DNA: TGTGCCAGCCGAAGAAGGGAGGTCCCTTACTATGGCTACACCTTC; CDR3 protein: CASRRREVPYYGYTF
V gene: TRBV6-5; D gene: NA; clone size: NA; J gene: TRBJ2-1; CDR3 DNA: TGTGCCAGCAGTGGAACTAGATTTAGCAATGAGCAGTTCTTC; CDR3 protein: CASSGTRFSNEQFF
V gene: TRBV27; D gene: TRBD2; clone size: NA; J gene: TRBJ2-7; CDR3 DNA: TGTGCCAGCAGTTTATCGTGGACTAGGGGCTCCTACGAGCAGTACTTC; CDR3 protein: CASSLSWTRGSYEQYF
V gene: TRBV5-1; D gene: TRBD2; clone size: NA; J gene: TRBJ2-7; CDR3 DNA: TGCGCCAGCAGCTTTAGCGGGTACGAGCAGTACTTC; CDR3 protein: CASSFSGYEQYF
V gene: TRBV7-2; D gene: TRBD1; clone size: NA; J gene: TRBJ2-7; CDR3 DNA: TGTGCCAGCAGTGGGACAGGGGGACGCGAGCAGTACTTC; CDR3 protein: CASSGTGGREQYF
V gene: TRBV5-4; D gene: TRBD2; clone size: NA; J gene: TRBJ2-4; CDR3 DNA: TGTGCCAGCAGCGGTGGGAGGGCGAGTCGCCAAAACATTCAGTACTTC; CDR3 protein: CASSGGRASRQNIQYF
V gene: TRBV5-1; D gene: NA; clone size: NA; J gene: TRBJ1-1; CDR3 DNA: TGCGCCAGCAGCGAGCTAAGGGGGTCAAACACTGAAGCTTTCTTT; CDR3 protein: CASSELRGSNTEAFF
V gene: TRBV4-2; D gene: TRBD1; clone size: NA; J gene: TRBJ2-7; CDR3 DNA: TGTGCCAGCAGCCAGGCGGACAGGGGCCCCTACGAGCAGTACTTC; CDR3 protein: CASSQADRGPYEQYF
V gene: TRBV11-2; D gene: NA; clone size: NA; J gene: TRBJ2-7; CDR3 DNA: TGTGCCAGCAGCTTCCTCGACAGTTCCTACGAGCAGTACTTC; CDR3 protein: CASSFLDSSYEQYF
V gene: TRBV25-1; D gene: TRBD1; clone size: NA; J gene: TRBJ1-2; CDR3 DNA: TGTGCCAGCAGGGCAGGGACAGCTTCTAACTATGGCTACACCTTC; CDR3 protein: CASRAGTASNYGYTF
V gene: TRBV7-2; D gene: NA; clone size: NA; J gene: TRBJ2-1; CDR3 DNA: TGTGCCAGCAGCCCTAGCCACAATGAGCAGTTCTTC; CDR3 protein: CASSPSHNEQFF
V gene: TRBV4-1; D gene: NA; clone size: NA; J gene: TRBJ2-1; CDR3 DNA: TGCGCCAGCAGATCACTAGCAAGCTCCTACAATGAGCAGTTCTTC; CDR3 protein: CASRSLASSYNEQFF
V gene: TRBV27; D gene: NA; clone size: NA; J gene: TRBJ2-7; CDR3 DNA: TGTGCCAGCAAGGTCCTTACGGGAGCTCTGGGCGAGCAGTACTTC; CDR3 protein: CASKVLTGALGEQYF
V gene: TRBV19; D gene: TRBD2; clone size: few; J gene: TRBJ2-3; CDR3 DNA: TGTGCCAGTAGTCCCCCGGGAGGGAGGGGAGATACGCAGTATTTT; CDR3 protein: CASSPPGGRGDTQYF